This is a list of T cell receptor beta chains from one sample in a study of T cells in Graves' hyperthyroidism and ophthalmopathy. From the multiplex PCR reads, TCRdb called clonotypes with MiXCR, one entry per CDR3 protein. The table shows 450,000 to 550,000 distinct CDR3 sequences, with roughly 25% occurring only once. The sequenced sample was blood. The receptors come from a woman aged 25 to 39 with Graves' ophthalmopathy. Each CDR3 is given with its conserved first and last residue. D genes are given only for firm matches.

v_gene	d_gene	j_gene	CDR3aa
TRBV27	TRBD1	TRBJ2-7	CASRHTRDRGGEQYF
TRBV27	TRBD2	TRBJ2-5	CASSLTPTRLAWRETQYF
TRBV12-3/TRBV12-4	NA	TRBJ1-1	CASSLTGPNTEAFF
TRBV11-1	NA	TRBJ2-2	CASSSNPGRANTGELFF
TRBV29-1	TRBD1	TRBJ1-2	CSVDSDRDYGYTF
TRBV12-3/TRBV12-4	NA	TRBJ2-5	CASSYGRQETQYF
TRBV6-1	NA	TRBJ1-5	CASSVVGGQPQHF
TRBV7-8	NA	TRBJ1-2	CASSLAPGGLDYGYTF
TRBV20-1	NA	TRBJ1-5	CSARRFSNQPQHF
TRBV20-1	NA	TRBJ2-7	CSAPGGGPEQYF
TRBV27	NA	TRBJ1-1	CASSLSYGGGNTEAFF
TRBV6-1	NA	TRBJ2-2	CASSLGPEWELFF
TRBV5-1	TRBD1	TRBJ2-7	CASSKDRAADEQYF
TRBV27	TRBD1	TRBJ2-7	CASSPGTGGQQYF
TRBV29-1	NA	TRBJ1-1	CSVEGGRSTEAFF
TRBV10-2	NA	TRBJ2-5	CASSRTNRQETQYF
TRBV19	NA	TRBJ2-2	CASSGQSNTGELFF
TRBV27	TRBD1	TRBJ2-2	CASSLFGQGADGELFF
TRBV19	TRBD1	TRBJ2-5	CASSGQGGQETQYF
TRBV30	TRBD1	TRBJ1-5	CAWSAQGGISNQPQHF
TRBV6-5	NA	TRBJ2-7	CASSYSRGAEYEQYF
TRBV12-3/TRBV12-4	NA	TRBJ2-5	CASSFDSMYQETQYF
TRBV10-3	NA	TRBJ1-1	CAISREERLNTEAFF
TRBV28	NA	TRBJ2-7	CASSLWGVQYEQYF
TRBV6-2/TRBV6-3	TRBD2	TRBJ2-7	CASSGRTSANYEQYF
TRBV2	TRBD1	TRBJ1-1	CASSVSGQGPEAFF
TRBV20-1	NA	TRBJ2-7	CSARDSVGNEQYF
TRBV5-1	TRBD2	TRBJ2-5	CASSEGASGGSQETQYF
TRBV12-3/TRBV12-4	TRBD1	TRBJ1-2	CASSARTGGEGYTF
TRBV6-2/TRBV6-3	TRBD2	TRBJ2-5	CASSWDRLAGEEETQYF
TRBV11-2	TRBD1	TRBJ2-7	CASSLEQGAFYEQYF
TRBV2	TRBD2	TRBJ2-5	CASTGTSGQETQYF
TRBV12-3/TRBV12-4	NA	TRBJ1-2	CASSFENLYGYTF
TRBV7-2	TRBD1	TRBJ2-7	CASSSDRGPLEQYF
TRBV2	TRBD2	TRBJ2-2	CASSGLAGMGGELFF
TRBV30	NA	TRBJ1-2	CASALDNYGYTF
TRBV11-3	TRBD1	TRBJ2-5	CASSLGQGRVETQYF
TRBV4-1	TRBD1	TRBJ1-1	CASSQDQGAWDTEAFF
TRBV9	NA	TRBJ1-2	CASSEGEGSDYGYTF